What follows is one T cell receptor beta chain and its context. This sample was included in a study of control samples from healthy donors and cancer patients. The CDR3 has 15 residues. Germline V gene data show CDR1 as SGHRS and CDR2 as YFSETQ. The V gene lost 0 bases and the J gene lost 2 bases, with 8 bases spanning the gap. TCRdb's copy holds only in-frame clones and misses some; the assay was immunoSEQ multiplex PCR. Of around 140,000 clones listed, roughly 86% are singletons. The source is a man aged 45-65 years with head and neck cancer. The chain uses TRBV5-1 and TRBJ2-2; no reliable D call. The sample comprised PBMCs. The CDR3: CASSLAADNTGELFF. As DNA, the CDR3 is TGCGCCAGCAGCTTGGCGGCAGATAACACCGGGGAGCTGTTTTTT.